Below, 18 T cell receptor beta chains from the same sample are listed, as sequenced in a study of T cell responses to AZD1222 COVID-19 vaccine listed by TCRdb under 2021. This specimen's time point label, per the study, means: baseline before first vaccination. Libraries came from the immunoSEQ multiplex PCR assay. This immuneACCESS table, as held by TCRdb, lists in-frame sequences with V and J called but not all clones. Of the missing ones, under half trace to an unresolved V gene in checked studies; the others have no known cause. This sample is represented by under 95,000 clones; around nine tenths of them were singletons. Approximately 2.5% of the sample lies in the top ten. The specimen was peripheral blood, collected on day 0 of AZD1222 vaccination. Every receptor here comes from an adult in good health.

The chain uses TRBV7-8 and TRBJ2-7, with 10 positions matching TRBD2. This CDR3 comprises 20 residues. CDR1 is SGHVS, CDR2 FQNEAQ, per germline. V was pared by 6 bases and J by 0 bases, with 20 bases of the junction left unmatched. The CDR3 nucleotides are TGTGCCAGCAGACGGACTAGCGGATTACTCGACCCCCCCAGCTCCTACGAGCAGTACTTC. It codes for CASRRTSGLLDPPSSYEQYF.

This chain uses TRBV19 with TRBJ1-1; 7 bases are a match to TRBD1. CDR3 length: 14 amino acids. Trimming cost V 8 bases and J 4 bases; bases outside gene matches: 10. CDR1 and CDR2 (germline): LNHDA, SQIVND (reference sequence). CDR3 amino acids: CASDRVSGSTEAFF. As DNA, the CDR3 is TGTGCCAGTGACAGGGTTTCGGGGAGCACTGAAGCTTTCTTT.

In its sample, this clone was seen many times. The chain couples TRBV9 to TRBJ1-3; D is ambiguous. CDR1 is SGDLS and CDR2 is YYNGEE in the germline V gene. V was trimmed by 4 bases and J by 1 base, leaving 18 bases between them. There are 17 residues in the CDR3. The chain's CDR3 is CASSIGKGAVSGNTIYF. In DNA form, the CDR3 reads TGTGCCAGCAGCATAGGAAAGGGAGCCGTTTCTGGAAACACCATATATTTT.

The V call is TRBV19, the J call TRBJ1-3; D ambiguous. V was clipped by 4 bases and J by 2 bases, with 12 bases between them. Germline CDR1 reads LNHDA; CDR2 reads SQIVND (reference sequence). The length of the CDR3 is 15 residues. The CDR3 loop is CASSTMEGAGNTIYF. CDR3 sequence (DNA): TGTGCCAGTAGTACGATGGAGGGCGCTGGAAACACCATATATTTT.

The chain is built from TRBV2 and TRBJ2-7; D perhaps matches TRBD2 (6 bases). The germline CDR1 and CDR2 sequences are SNHLY and FYNNEI. The ends were cut back, 7 bases at V and 1 base at J, with 17 bases in the middle. The CDR3 contains 15 residues. CDR3 residues: CASTEEGIPSYEQYF. The DNA of the CDR3 is TGTGCCAGCACCGAGGAGGGGATCCCTTCCTACGAGCAGTACTTC.

This clone showed up just once. V is TRBV4-3 and J is TRBJ2-1, with 8 bases identical to TRBD1. This CDR3 comprises 18 residues. Germline assignment: CDR1 LGHNA and CDR2 YSLEER. The V segment lost 0 bases and the J segment 8 bases; nucleotides outside the gene matches: 15. DNA of the CDR3: TGCGCCAGCAGCCAAGAATCCTTCGGGCAGGGGGCAGGGGATGAGCAGTTCTTC. Protein product: CASSQESFGQGAGDEQFF.

This rearrangement joins TRBV6-5 to TRBJ1-1; D is perhaps TRBD1 (6 bases). The CDR3 loop spans 11 amino acids. Germline V gene lookup returns CDR1 MNHEY and CDR2 SVGAGI. V was cut by 7 bases and J by 7 bases, with 10 bases left in between. The CDR3 DNA sequence: TGTGCCAGCAACAAAGGGGGTGAAGCTTTCTTT. Its translation: CASNKGGEAFF.

J is TRBJ2-3 and V is TRBV5-4; D tentatively fits TRBD1 or TRBD2 (5 bases each). Germline V lookup: CDR1 SGHNT, CDR2 YYREEE (reference sequence). The CDR3 runs 11 residues. V was clipped by 8 bases and J by 4 bases, with 8 bases between them. CDR3: CASRGPDTQYF. CDR3 sequence (DNA): TGTGCCAGTAGGGGACCAGATACGCAGTATTTT. The whole variable domain, remainder taken from reference TRBV5-4 and TRBJ2-3, is ETGVTQSPTHLIKTRGQQVTLRCSSQSGHNTVSWYQQALGQGPQFIFQYYREEENGRGNFPPRFSGLQFPNYSSELNVNALELDDSALYLCASRGPDTQYFGPGTRLTVL.

The table lists this clone with a few counts. The rearrangement links TRBV19 to TRBJ1-2, with D unclear. The CDR3 sequence is 11 residues long. The V and J ends lost 8 bases and 3 bases respectively, with 7 bases between them. Per the germline V gene, CDR1 is LNHDA and CDR2 is SQIVND (reference sequence). The CDR3 is CASHWDYGYTF. In DNA form, the CDR3 reads TGTGCCAGTCACTGGGACTATGGCTACACCTTC.

The CDR3 nucleotides read TGTGCCAGCAGTTACTTAGGACAGGACAATGAGCAGTTCTTC. It yields the protein CASSYLGQDNEQFF. The gene calls are TRBV6-5 and TRBJ2-1, with 7 bases that match TRBD1. V shed 1 base, J shed 5 bases, and the junction held 2 bases outside the gene matches. Germline assignment: CDR1 MNHEY and CDR2 SVGAGI. This CDR3 region has 14 residues.

This chain joins TRBV5-5 and TRBJ2-3, with TRBD2 matching 9 bases. After removal of 0 bases from V and 1 base from J, the junction contained 3 bases not matched to a gene. This CDR3 spans 16 amino acids. Germline CDR1 and CDR2: SGHKS and YYEKEE (reference sequence). The CDR3 reads CASSLGLAARTDTQYF. The CDR3 nucleotides read TGTGCCAGCAGCTTGGGACTAGCGGCACGCACAGATACGCAGTATTTT. The full variable domain, rest sourced from reference TRBV5-5 and TRBJ2-3, is DAGVTQSPTHLIKTRGQQVTLRCSPISGHKSVSWYQQVLGQGPQFIFQYYEKEERGRGNFPDRFSARQFPNYSSELNVNALLLGDSALYLCASSLGLAARTDTQYFGPGTRLTVL.

The chain carries TRBV7-9 and TRBJ2-7; either TRBD1 or TRBD2 may supply D (6 bases each). Germline CDR1 and CDR2: SEHNR and FQNEAQ (reference sequence). The V end was cut by 0 bases, the J end by 5 bases, with 14 bases between. The CDR3 spans 15 residues. The CDR3 DNA reads TGTGCCAGCAGCTTAGCGGGGGGCAGTGGAGACGAGCAGTACTTC. It specifies CASSLAGGSGDEQYF.

The rearrangement links TRBV30 to TRBJ2-7; weak D call: TRBD1 (6 bases). The V and J ends lost 3 bases and 9 bases respectively, with 12 bases between them. The germline CDR1 and CDR2 sequences are GTSNPN and SVGIG (reference sequence). This CDR3 contains 11 residues. The CDR3 region has the DNA TGTGCCTGGAGGAGGACAGAAGTGCAGTACTTC. This sequence encodes CAWRRTEVQYF.

The rearrangement uses TRBV30 and TRBJ1-2; no clear D. Germline CDR1 and CDR2: GTSNPN and SVGIG (reference sequence). This CDR3 has 14 residues. The V end was cut by 0 bases, the J end by 0 bases, with 8 bases between. The CDR3 sequence: CAWSVPRSNYGYTF. DNA for the CDR3: TGTGCCTGGAGTGTACCGAGATCTAACTATGGCTACACCTTC.

V gene TRBV5-1 combines with J gene TRBJ2-7, with D possibly being TRBD1 (6 bases). The V end lost 4 bases, the J end lost 5 bases, and 25 bases lay between the germline ends. This CDR3 is 17 amino acids long. Germline CDR1 reads SGHRS; CDR2 reads YFSETQ. The DNA of the CDR3 is TGCGCCAGCAGCCTGGAAGGGGCGGTAGACAGGCGGAACGAGCAGTACTTC. Protein product: CASSLEGAVDRRNEQYF.

This rearrangement joins TRBV11-2 to TRBJ1-6; D not resolved. The CDR3 has 14 amino acids. Between the trimmed V and J ends, which lost 2 bases and 10 bases, there was a span of 12 bases. Germline CDR1 and CDR2: SGHAT and FQNNGV. CDR3 nucleotide sequence: TGTGCCAGCAGCTTATGGTCTGGTGGGTCACCCCTCCACTTT. It specifies CASSLWSGGSPLHF.

The CDR3 loop reads CASRSGLASQQYF. CDR3 bases: TGTGCCAGCAGATCGGGACTAGCGAGTCAGCAGTACTTC. V usage is TRBV6-5 and J usage is TRBJ2-7, with TRBD2 matching 10 bases. This CDR3 is built from 13 residues. Germline CDR1 and CDR2: MNHEY and SVGAGI. The trim removed 6 bases at V and 8 bases at J, leaving 7 bases unmatched.

V is TRBV7-2 and J is TRBJ1-4; 8 bases are a match to TRBD1. Germline trimming cut 5 bases from V and 4 bases from J; bases unmatched to any gene: 6. Germline V CDR1 and CDR2: SGHTA, FQGNSA. This CDR3 is 15 amino acids long. The CDR3: CASSPRTGFNEKLFF. In nucleotides, the CDR3 is TGTGCCAGCAGCCCAAGGACAGGGTTTAATGAAAAACTGTTTTTT.